Listed here are 4 T cell receptor beta chains from one sample, sequenced in a study of tumor-infiltrating lymphocytes in primary liver carcinoma. Synthesis of TCR beta cDNA was carried out from 500 ng total RNA with a constant-region primer. ARM-PCR, slightly modified, supplied the TCR beta libraries through three nested multiplex PCR rounds. A C-beta reverse primer was combined with TRBV1-TRBV30 forward primers in the first two PCR rounds, and each round had around 10 cycles. TCRdb itself ran the multiplex PCR reads through MiXCR, one entry per CDR3 protein. The sample holds 100,000 or so distinct CDR3 sequences; 80% to 85% are singletons and the top ten take approximately 18%. Joint extraction of RNA and DNA used roughly 19-31 mg of bulk tissue that was unsorted. The sequenced material came from liver tumor tissue from sampling region 3. Subset indicated: tumor region T3, left-lateral pole. Receptors originate from a man aged 35 to 55 with primary liver carcinoma and hepatitis B virus infection.

For this clonotype: One end of the junction fails to match germline, which may point to a read error. The rearrangement uses TRBV18 and TRBJ2-3; D is possibly TRBD2 (5 bases). CDR1 and CDR2 (germline): KGHSH, LQKENI. This CDR3 is 13 amino acids long. The CDR3 loop is CANSPIALDAQYF. CDR3 DNA sequence: TGTGCCAACTCACCCATAGCGTTGGATGCGCAGTATTTT.

This chain uses TRBV10-3 with TRBJ2-7; 7 positions match TRBD1. The germline V gene encodes CDR1 ENHRY and CDR2 SYGVKD. The CDR3 runs 16 residues. J lost 7 bases, V lost 6 bases, and 18 bases had no gene match. In nucleotides, the CDR3 is TGTGCCATCAGGGGCCTCTGGGGAAGGGGGCAAGGGGAGCAGTACTTC. Translating it yields CAIRGLWGRGQGEQYF.

With respect to this clonotype: The CDR3 does not end in the conserved phenylalanine or tryptophan, so this is likely a read error. It is unclear where the CDR3 begins or ends on the DNA, so no DNA is shown, and the CDR3 is as TCRdb lists it. V gene TRBV5-4 combines with J gene TRBJ2-7; the table's D call of TRBD2 was not tested on the DNA. In germline, CDR1 is SGHNT, CDR2 YYREEE (reference sequence). 14 amino acids form the CDR3, both terminal residues included. The CDR3: CAGSLPGLTSEQHI.

A word on this clonotype: One end of the junction is discordant with germline, which a read error may explain. This chain joins TRBV28 and TRBJ1-2; tentative D call: TRBD1 (6 bases). Germline V gene data show CDR1 as MDHEN and CDR2 as SYDVKM. This CDR3 contains 12 residues. The CDR3 nucleotides are TGTGCCAGCGGTTTGGGGGGGCAGCCTGAGATCTTC. Translating it yields CASGLGGQPEIF.